These 11 T cell receptor beta chains were all obtained from the same sample, sequenced in a study of response to subunit inactivated influenza vaccine. Using its own MiXCR run on the RT-PCR reads, TCRdb lists one record per CDR3 protein. The sample shows more than 600,000 distinct CDR3 sequences, approximately 18% of them seen only once. The sequencing here drew on PBMCs from blood, taken 4 to 6 days after vaccination. All receptors derive from a man in his fifties who received an inactivated influenza vaccine.

This clonotype was counted only a few times. The chain uses TRBV20-1 and TRBJ2-3; 7 bases fit TRBD2. Germline V CDR1 and CDR2: DFQATT, SNEGSKA (reference sequence). V lost 6 bases, J lost 1 base, and 10 bases stayed unmatched. The CDR3 length is 15 residues. CDR3 sequence (DNA): TGCAGTGCCACCCCACGGGAGGAACGCACAGATACGCAGTATTTT. It yields the protein CSATPREERTDTQYF.

This clonotype was found a few times. The V call is TRBV5-1, the J call TRBJ2-1, with 7 bases that match TRBD2. CDR3 length equals 21 residues. Germline loops: CDR1 SGHRS, CDR2 YFSETQ. With V trimmed by 4 bases and J by 0 bases, 22 bases remained unmatched. This chain's CDR3 is CASSPPALGGSWISSYNEQFF. CDR3 nucleotide sequence: TGCGCCAGCAGCCCACCGGCCTTGGGCGGGAGTTGGATAAGCTCCTACAATGAGCAGTTCTTC.

This clonotype was found a few times. The V gene is TRBV12-3 or TRBV12-4, the J gene TRBJ2-3; possibly TRBD2 for D (6 bases). The V gene lost 5 bases and the J gene lost 6 bases, with 12 bases spanning the gap. The CDR3 is 13 residues long. CDR3 in amino acids: CASSHGRGDTQYF. Written as DNA, the CDR3 is TGTGCCAGCAGTCATGGACGGGGGGATACGCAGTATTTT.

This clonotype was detected a few times. The CDR3 reads CASRSSVEETQYF. CDR3 DNA sequence: TGTGCCAGCAGATCTAGCGTCGAAGAGACCCAGTACTTC. The chain couples TRBV12-3 or TRBV12-4 to TRBJ2-5; tentative D call: TRBD2 (6 bases). The length of the CDR3 is 13 residues. V dropped 6 bases and J dropped 3 bases, with 11 bases sitting between them.

V usage is TRBV5-1 and J usage is TRBJ2-5, with D perhaps matching TRBD1 (5 bases). The CDR3 spans 13 residues. The ends were cut back, 7 bases at V and 1 base at J, with 11 bases in the middle. Germline V gene data show CDR1 as SGHRS and CDR2 as YFSETQ. CDR3 loop: CASQDGAQETQYF. CDR3 coding DNA: TGCGCCAGCCAAGATGGGGCCCAAGAGACCCAGTACTTC.

The gene calls are TRBV20-1 and TRBJ2-7; D ambiguous. The CDR3 extends over 14 amino acids. Deletions cut 2 bases from V and 2 bases from J, with 13 bases between. Germline CDR1 is DFQATT and CDR2 is SNEGSKA (reference sequence). The CDR3 coding sequence is TGCAGTGCTAGACCTTATAGGACGGCCTACGAGCAGTACTTC. Its translation is CSARPYRTAYEQYF.

The chain combines TRBV5-1 with TRBJ2-1; 7 bases are shared with TRBD1. Trimming took 1 base from V and 6 from J; bases not matched to a gene: 7. Looked up from germline, CDR1 is SGHRS and CDR2 is YFSETQ. CDR3 length equals 15 residues. DNA for the CDR3: TGCGCCAGCAGCTTGCCCGGACAGGCGATCAATGAGCAGTTCTTC. Protein product: CASSLPGQAINEQFF.

This clonotype occurred a few times. V gene TRBV6-1 combines with J gene TRBJ2-1; D gene unclear. The V gene's germline CDR1 is MNHNS and CDR2 SASEGT. V was cut by 7 bases and J by 0 bases, with 10 bases left in between. The CDR3 contains 14 residues. CDR3 bases: TGTGCCAGCACAAGCGAAAGCTCCTACAATGAGCAGTTCTTC. It encodes CASTSESSYNEQFF.

The genes are TRBV7-2 and TRBJ2-5; the match to TRBD2 covers 11 bases. CDR3 size: 15 residues. V was clipped by 4 bases and J by 4 bases; unmatched bases: 5. Germline V gene sequence: CDR1 SGHTA, CDR2 FQGNSA. The CDR3: CASSSGLAVPETQYF. CDR3 sequence (DNA): TGTGCCAGCAGCTCGGGACTAGCGGTTCCAGAGACCCAGTACTTC.

The rearrangement links TRBV4-1 to TRBJ2-6; unclear D gene. CDR3 length: 14 residues. Trimming shortened V by 0 bases and J by 4 bases, and 4 bases separated the two germline ends. CDR1 is MGHRA, CDR2 YSYEKL, per germline. The CDR3 sequence: CASSQDWGANVLTF. The CDR3 region has the DNA TGCGCCAGCAGCCAAGATTGGGGGGCCAACGTCCTGACTTTC.

This clonotype was counted a few times. The chain uses TRBV27 and TRBJ2-3, with 15 bases identical to TRBD2. Germline CDR1 reads MNHEY; CDR2 reads SMNVEV (reference sequence). The CDR3 runs to 16 residues. The V segment lost 8 bases and the J segment 5 bases; nucleotides outside the gene matches: 8. CDR3 nucleotides: TGTGCCAGCCGGACTAGCGGGAGGGCCTTGGGAGATACGCAGTATTTT. Encoded protein: CASRTSGRALGDTQYF.